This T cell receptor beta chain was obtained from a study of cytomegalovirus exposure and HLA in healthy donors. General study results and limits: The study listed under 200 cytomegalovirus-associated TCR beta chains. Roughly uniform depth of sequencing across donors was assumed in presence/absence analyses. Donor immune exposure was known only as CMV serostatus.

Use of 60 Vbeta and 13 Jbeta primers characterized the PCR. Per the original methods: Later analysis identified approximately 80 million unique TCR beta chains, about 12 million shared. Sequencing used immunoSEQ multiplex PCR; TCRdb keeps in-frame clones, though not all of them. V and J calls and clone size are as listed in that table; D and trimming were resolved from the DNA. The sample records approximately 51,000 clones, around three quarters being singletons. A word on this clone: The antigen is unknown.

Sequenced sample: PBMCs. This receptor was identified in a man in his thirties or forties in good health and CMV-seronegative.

The CDR3 region has the DNA TGTGCCAGCAGCCGCGCTGGGGGGGCCCTTGGGACCGGGGAGCTGTTTTTT. Translated: CASSRAGGALGTGELFF. The genes are TRBV7-6 and TRBJ2-2; D possibly corresponds to TRBD2 (7 bases). The germline V and J ends were trimmed by 5 bases and 5 bases, with 21 bases remaining between them. The CDR3 has 17 amino acids. The germline V gene has CDR1 SGHVS and CDR2 FNYEAQ.